This T cell receptor beta chain appears in the sequencing data of a study of vaccination and CD4 T cells after COVID-19. The overall study: Each participant underwent a two-dose regimen of either the BNT162b2 or the mRNA-1273 vaccine.

With respect to this clonotype: Its target is not known.

Treatment meaning: approximately nine-day PBMC culture with coronavirus spike peptide pools or control peptides (ViraFEST assay). From the unexposed donor, CD4+ T cells were collected ahead of the COVID-19 pandemic (2011-2018). PBMCs, plated at roughly 2 million per well, were grown in the presence of roughly 10 IU/ml IL-2 and approximately 9 ug/ml peptide pools. Oncomine TCR Beta short-read sequencing was applied to DNA from cultured CD4+ T cells. In TCRdb, the PCR reads were re-called with MiXCR into one record per CDR3 protein. The data show nearly 5,500 distinct CDR3 sequences, roughly 41% seen once. The CDR3 extends over 12 amino acids. Germline lookup yields CDR1 SGDLS and CDR2 YYNGEE. Between the trimmed V and J ends, which lost 4 bases and 6 bases, there was a span of 10 bases.

The sequencing input was CD4+ T cells from blood, cultured in vitro. The TCR sequence derives from a human donor in good health. The chain joins TRBV9 to TRBJ1-1; TRBD1 might be the D (5 bases). The CDR3 nucleotides read TGTGCCAGCAGCCCCCGGGGCGCTGAAGCTTTCTTT. Translated, it gives CASSPRGAEAFF.